Listed here are 17 T cell receptor beta chains from one sample, sequenced in a study of cytomegalovirus exposure and HLA in healthy donors. Vbeta (60) and Jbeta (13) primers were used in the PCR. Some clones are missing from TCRdb's copy, which holds only in-frame ones; the method was immunoSEQ multiplex PCR. Of approximately 220,000 clones listed, approximately 80% are singletons. Sequenced: PBMCs. The receptors were sampled from a boy aged 2 to 10 in good health and CMV-seronegative.

The J gene is TRBJ2-7, the V gene TRBV6-5; possibly TRBD2 for D (5 bases). The CDR3 covers 16 residues. The V and J ends lost 4 bases and 8 bases respectively, with 24 bases between them. Germline CDR1 MNHEY, CDR2 SVGAGI. The CDR3 region is CASSSPGGPNYEQQYF. CDR3 bases: TGTGCCAGCAGTTCCCCAGGCGGGCCTAACTACGAGCAGCAGTACTTC.

V gene TRBV12-5 combines with J gene TRBJ2-1; TRBD2 aligns across 8 bases. Trimming cost V 0 bases and J 5 bases; bases outside gene matches: 18. The V gene's germline CDR1 is LGHNT and CDR2 FRNRAP. The CDR3 contains 20 residues. The CDR3 loop is CASGLVVLEIPGGLDNEQFF. The CDR3 DNA sequence: TGTGCTAGTGGTTTGGTGGTGCTGGAAATTCCGGGAGGGCTCGACAATGAGCAGTTCTTC.

This clone showed up just a few times. V is TRBV9 and J is TRBJ1-2, with a possible D match to TRBD1 (5 bases). This CDR3 is built from 11 residues. Per the germline V gene, CDR1 is SGDLS and CDR2 is YYNGEE. Trimming removed 5 bases at V and 8 bases at J, with 10 bases between. CDR3 amino acids: CASSQGSGYTF. The CDR3 bases are TGTGCCAGCAGTCAGGGATCCGGCTACACCTTC.

The rearrangement links TRBV7-9 to TRBJ1-5; D not resolved. Trimming stripped 2 bases from V and 3 bases from J, with 8 bases between. This CDR3 is 14 amino acids long. In germline, CDR1 is SEHNR, CDR2 FQNEAQ (reference sequence). In DNA form, the CDR3 reads TGTGCCAGCAGCTTAATGGGCCTCAATCAGCCCCAGCATTTT. Its translation is CASSLMGLNQPQHF.

V is TRBV10-1 and J is TRBJ2-1; D ambiguous. The CDR3 is made up of 10 amino acids. Germline V lookup: CDR1 WNHNN, CDR2 SYGVQD (reference sequence). Trimming stripped 8 bases from V and 7 bases from J, with 6 bases between. CDR3 sequence: CASLRNEQFF. In nucleotides, the CDR3 is TGCGCCAGCCTGCGTAATGAGCAGTTCTTC.

V is TRBV13 and J is TRBJ2-6, with 7 bases lining up with TRBD1. This CDR3 has 18 amino acids. The ends lost 5 bases at V and 1 base at J; junction bases unmatched: 11. CDR1 and CDR2 (germline): PRHDT, FYEKMQ (reference sequence). The CDR3 reads CASSPTGQTSSGANVLTF. CDR3 nucleotide sequence: TGTGCCAGCAGCCCGACGGGACAGACCTCATCTGGGGCCAACGTCCTGACTTTC.

Only a few counts were recorded for this clone. The chain carries TRBV6-6 and TRBJ2-1; 8 positions match TRBD1. The CDR3 has 13 residues. CDR1 is MNHNY and CDR2 is SVGAGI in the germline V gene (reference sequence). The trim removed 2 bases at V and 7 bases at J, leaving 1 base unmatched. The CDR3 nucleotides are TGTGCCAGCAGTTACACAGGGGGAAATGAGCAGTTCTTC. Its protein is CASSYTGGNEQFF.

The V and J genes are TRBV19 and TRBJ1-2; tentative D call: TRBD1 (5 bases). V lost 4 bases, J lost 3 bases, and 9 bases lay in between. The CDR3 loop spans 13 amino acids. The V gene's germline CDR1 is LNHDA and CDR2 SQIVND (reference sequence). CDR3 DNA sequence: TGTGCCAGTAGTACCCAGGGTGACTATGGCTACACCTTC. Translating gives CASSTQGDYGYTF. Filled out from reference TRBV19 and TRBJ1-2, the complete variable domain reads DGGITQSPKYLFRKEGQNVTLSCEQNLNHDAMYWYRQDPGQGLRLIYYSQIVNDFQKGDIAEGYSVSREKKESFPLTVTSAQKNPTAFYLCASSTQGDYGYTFGSGTRLTVV.

This sequence joins TRBV2 and TRBJ2-1; TRBD1 might be the D (5 bases). The V gene's germline CDR1 is SNHLY and CDR2 FYNNEI. CDR3 length equals 12 residues. The V end was cut by 4 bases, the J end by 6 bases, with 7 bases between. CDR3 DNA sequence: TGTGCCAGCAGTGGCGACAGCAATGAGCAGTTCTTC. Its protein is CASSGDSNEQFF.

This chain joins TRBV7-9 and TRBJ2-3, with TRBD2 matching over 7 bases. Trimming at V came to 1 base and at J to 4 bases, leaving 11 bases not matched to a gene. The CDR3 contains 17 residues. The germline CDR1 and CDR2 sequences are SEHNR and FQNEAQ (reference sequence). The CDR3 bases are TGTGCCAGCAGCTTAGTAGGGCGGGAGATGGGGGCAGATACGCAGTATTTT. Translating it yields CASSLVGREMGADTQYF.

The rearrangement joins TRBV19 to TRBJ1-1, with D possibly being TRBD1 (6 bases). In germline, CDR1 is LNHDA, CDR2 SQIVND (reference sequence). The V and J ends lost 1 base and 3 bases respectively, with 6 bases between them. The CDR3 covers 13 residues. The CDR3 DNA sequence: TGTGCCAGTAGTATAGCAGGGGACACTGAAGCTTTCTTT. Translating gives CASSIAGDTEAFF.

CDR3 DNA: TGTGCCAGCACCGCCCCGGACAAATCCTACGAGCAGTACTTC. Amino acid sequence: CASTAPDKSYEQYF. This chain uses TRBV2 with TRBJ2-7; weak D call: TRBD1 (5 bases). The germline CDR1 and CDR2 sequences are SNHLY and FYNNEI. This CDR3 has 14 residues. The V end lost 7 bases, the J end lost 1 base, and 14 bases lay between the germline ends.

This rearrangement joins TRBV7-6 to TRBJ1-1; D not certain. Trimming removed 2 bases at V and 4 bases at J, with 14 bases between. Germline assignment: CDR1 SGHVS and CDR2 FNYEAQ. This CDR3 is built from 15 residues. The CDR3 coding sequence is TGTGCCAGCAGCTTATGGCCGGGTGTGGGCACTGAAGCTTTCTTT. Its translation is CASSLWPGVGTEAFF.

The CDR3 reads CASSSGGPDEQFF. The CDR3 DNA is TGTGCCAGCAGCTCCGGGGGGCCCGATGAGCAGTTCTTC. The rearrangement links TRBV7-9 to TRBJ2-1; D possibly corresponds to TRBD2 (7 bases). The CDR3 extends over 13 amino acids. Germline lookup yields CDR1 SEHNR and CDR2 FQNEAQ (reference sequence). With 4 bases removed from V and 8 bases from J, the gap between germline ends came to 12 bases.

This chain links TRBV27 with TRBJ1-2; D unclear. V was cut by 0 bases and J by 3 bases, with 17 bases left in between. The CDR3 sequence is 17 residues long. Germline V gene sequence: CDR1 MNHEY, CDR2 SMNVEV (reference sequence). In DNA form, the CDR3 reads TGTGCCAGCAGTTTATCGATAGAGGTCGGTCGTCACTATGGCTACACCTTC. Its translation is CASSLSIEVGRHYGYTF.

The chain employs TRBV6-5 and TRBJ1-1; 7 nucleotides match TRBD1. CDR1 is MNHEY and CDR2 is SVGAGI in the germline V gene. The CDR3 is 15 residues long. Trimming took 5 bases from V and 5 from J; bases not matched to a gene: 11. The CDR3 here is CASSPMQGEKTEAFF. CDR3 nucleotide sequence: TGTGCCAGCAGTCCCATGCAGGGGGAGAAAACTGAAGCTTTCTTT.

This rearrangement joins TRBV30 to TRBJ2-7; D possibly corresponds to TRBD1 (5 bases). CDR3 length: 15 amino acids. The germline V and J ends were trimmed by 0 bases and 1 base, with 13 bases remaining between them. Germline V gene data show CDR1 as GTSNPN and CDR2 as SVGIG (reference sequence). The CDR3 sequence: CAWSVGQGLSYEQYF. CDR3 in DNA: TGTGCCTGGAGTGTCGGTCAGGGCTTATCCTACGAGCAGTACTTC.